A single sample gave rise to the 13 T cell receptor beta chains below, sequenced in a study of T cell repertoires in cytomegalovirus infection. From the reads, TCRdb called clonotypes with MiXCR, one entry per CDR3 protein. The data contain over 450,000 distinct CDR3 sequences, about 11% of them singletons. Specimen: PBMCs. The receptor source for this set is a human donor in good health (CMV status not recorded). Some clones in this sample may be carry-over from other donors' samples.

This clonotype was observed a handful of times. The V gene is TRBV10-3, the J gene TRBJ2-6; D possibly corresponds to TRBD2 (5 bases). The germline V gene has CDR1 ENHRY and CDR2 SYGVKD. V lost 8 bases and J lost 0, with 14 bases in between. This CDR3 is built from 16 residues. The CDR3 nucleotides read TGTGCCATCGCCTCGGGGAGCTTCTCTGGGGCCAACGTCCTGACTTTC. As protein: CAIASGSFSGANVLTF.

In this sample, this clonotype turned up many times. The gene calls are TRBV28 and TRBJ2-3, with a weak D call TRBD1 (5 bases). The CDR3 has 17 residues. CDR1 and CDR2 (germline): MDHEN, SYDVKM. Trimming pared 4 bases from V and 4 bases from J, leaving 21 bases between. In DNA form, the CDR3 reads TGTGCCAGCAGTTACCCCTTAAGGGGATTGAGAGCAGATACGCAGTATTTT. Protein: CASSYPLRGLRADTQYF.

Comments on this clonotype: One base away lies a much larger clone, so this may be a sequencing read error. The CDR3 spells CASSSSLEGATDTQYF. The CDR3 coding sequence is TGTGCCAGCAGTTCGTCTCTAGAGGGGGCCACAGATACGCAGTATTTT. The chain uses TRBV7-2 and TRBJ2-3, with 7 bases matching TRBD1. The CDR3 is made up of 16 amino acids. With 6 bases clipped from V and 2 bases from J, the junction kept 11 bases outside the gene matches. Germline values: CDR1 SGHTA, CDR2 FQGNSA.

This clonotype was detected many times. This chain links TRBV6-1 with TRBJ2-1, with D perhaps matching TRBD1 (6 bases). The germline V gene has CDR1 MNHNS and CDR2 SASEGT. The ends were cut back, 1 base at V and 4 bases at J, with 11 bases in the middle. CDR3 length: 15 residues. CDR3 nucleotide sequence: TGTGCCAGCAGTGAAGGGGCAGGGGTATACAATGAGCAGTTCTTC. This sequence encodes CASSEGAGVYNEQFF.

The gene calls are TRBV18 and TRBJ1-1, with D unresolved. This CDR3 region has 14 residues. Trimming took off 4 bases at V and 4 bases at J, with 13 bases between the two ends. Germline CDR1 and CDR2: KGHSH and LQKENI. The chain's CDR3 is CASSLLGESTEAFF. CDR3 in DNA: TGTGCCAGCTCACTCCTCGGAGAGAGCACTGAAGCTTTCTTT.

This clonotype has ten or more counts. The V call is TRBV3-1, the J call TRBJ1-2, with 9 bases fitting TRBD1. This CDR3 is built from 14 residues. V was pared by 2 bases and J by 8 bases, with 6 bases of the junction left unmatched. Germline CDR1 LGHDT, CDR2 YNNKEL (reference sequence). CDR3 in amino acids: CASSQYRGRGGYTF. CDR3 DNA sequence: TGTGCCAGCAGCCAATACAGGGGGCGCGGGGGCTACACCTTC.

This clonotype was picked up many times. The V and J genes are TRBV29-1 and TRBJ1-2; D is unclear. This CDR3 is built from 13 residues. V dropped 4 bases and J dropped 4 bases, with 13 bases sitting between them. Looked up from germline, CDR1 is SQVTM and CDR2 is ANQGSEA. The CDR3 DNA is TGCAGCGTTGGGCTTCAGGAGAGCTATGGCTACACCTTC. Translated, it gives CSVGLQESYGYTF.

This clonotype was counted at least ten times. The genes are TRBV28 and TRBJ1-6; unclear D gene. V was cut by 6 bases and J by 9 bases, with 6 bases left in between. Germline loops: CDR1 MDHEN, CDR2 SYDVKM. This CDR3 is 11 amino acids long. In DNA, the CDR3 is TGTGCCAGCAGCCAGTTTTCACCCCTCCACTTT. Translating gives CASSQFSPLHF. The variable domain in full, completed from reference TRBV28 and TRBJ1-6, reads DVKVTQSSRYLVKRTGEKVFLECVQDMDHENMFWYRQDPGLGLRLIYFSYDVKMKEKGDIPEGYSVSREKKERFSLILESASTNQTSMYLCASSQFSPLHFGNGTRLTVT.

This clonotype was detected many times. The V and J genes are TRBV5-1 and TRBJ2-5; 7 positions agree with TRBD1. The V gene end was trimmed by 3 bases and the J gene end by 3 bases; junction bases not matched to a gene: 5. The CDR3 sequence is 14 residues long. Germline-derived CDR1 and CDR2 are SGHRS and YFSETQ. The CDR3, as DNA: TGCGCCAGCAGCTGGGACAGAGAGGAAGAGACCCAGTACTTC. This gives the protein CASSWDREEETQYF.

The chain employs TRBV27 and TRBJ1-2, with D possibly being TRBD1 (5 bases). V was shortened by 5 bases and J by 2 bases, with 12 bases between the two germline ends. The CDR3 covers 14 residues. Germline CDR1 reads MNHEY; CDR2 reads SMNVEV (reference sequence). The CDR3 DNA reads as TGTGCCAGCAGTCCTCGGACAACGAACTATGGCTACACCTTC. Protein sequence: CASSPRTTNYGYTF.

This clonotype showed up many times. This chain uses TRBV27 with TRBJ2-1, with D perhaps given as TRBD1 or TRBD2 (5 bases each). Trimming took off 3 bases at V and 0 bases at J, with 9 bases between the two ends. The length of the CDR3 is 15 residues. From germline, CDR1 is MNHEY and CDR2 SMNVEV (reference sequence). The DNA for the CDR3 is TGTGCCAGCAGTTTGGGGGAACCCTCCTACAATGAGCAGTTCTTC. Translated, it gives CASSLGEPSYNEQFF.

The sample holds many counts of this clonotype. The rearrangement joins TRBV7-2 to TRBJ2-7, with 8 bases matching TRBD2. The CDR3 runs to 14 residues. V lost 4 bases to trimming and J lost 1 base; unmatched junction nucleotides: 3. CDR1 is SGHTA, CDR2 FQGNSA, per germline. The CDR3 DNA is TGTGCCAGCAGCTCTAGCGGGTTTTCCTACGAGCAGTACTTC. Translation: CASSSSGFSYEQYF. The full variable domain, with the rest looked up from reference TRBV7-2 and TRBJ2-7, is GAGVSQSPSNKVTEKGKDVELRCDPISGHTALYWYRQSLGQGLEFLIYFQGNSAPDKSGLPSDRFSAERTGGSVSTLTIQRTQQEDSAVYLCASSSSGFSYEQYFGPGTRLTVT.

This clonotype was observed a few times. CDR3 in DNA: TGTGCCAGCAGTTTAAAGCGGGATGAAGCTTTCTTT. Translating gives CASSLKRDEAFF. The chain has TRBV12-3 or TRBV12-4 and TRBJ1-1, with D unresolved. The length of the CDR3 is 12 residues. Trimming removed 2 bases at V and 7 bases at J, with 8 bases between.